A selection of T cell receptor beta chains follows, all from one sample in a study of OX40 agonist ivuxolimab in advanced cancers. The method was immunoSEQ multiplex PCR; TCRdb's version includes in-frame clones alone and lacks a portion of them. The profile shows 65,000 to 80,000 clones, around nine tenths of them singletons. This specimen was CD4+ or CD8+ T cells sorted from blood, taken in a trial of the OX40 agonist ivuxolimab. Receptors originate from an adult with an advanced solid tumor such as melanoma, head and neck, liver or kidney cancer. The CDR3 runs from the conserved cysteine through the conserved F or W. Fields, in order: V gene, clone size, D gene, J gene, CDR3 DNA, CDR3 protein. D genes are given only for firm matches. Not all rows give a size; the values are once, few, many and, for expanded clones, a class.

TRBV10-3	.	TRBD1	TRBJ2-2	TGTGCCAGCATGACCCGGGACAGAAACACCGGGGAGCTGTTTTTT	CASMTRDRNTGELFF
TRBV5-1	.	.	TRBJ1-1	TGCGCCAGCAGCCAACAACAGGGTACTGAAGCTTTCTTT	CASSQQQGTEAFF
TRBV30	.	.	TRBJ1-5	TGTGCCTGGAGCGTGGGTGTTGATAGCAATCAGCCCCAGCATTTT	CAWSVGVDSNQPQHF
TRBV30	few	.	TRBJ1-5	TGTGCCTGGAGTGTTGGCAATCAGCCCCAGCATTTT	CAWSVGNQPQHF
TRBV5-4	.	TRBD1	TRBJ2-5	TGTGCCATCAGGGACAGGGGAAGGGAGACCCAGTACTTC	CAIRDRGRETQYF
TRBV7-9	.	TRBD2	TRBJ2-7	TGTGCCAGCAGCTTCGGGACTAGCGGGCCAGAGCAGTACTTC	CASSFGTSGPEQYF
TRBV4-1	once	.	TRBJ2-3	TGCGCCAGCAGCCAAGGGCACGAGGCAGATACGCAGTATTTT	CASSQGHEADTQYF
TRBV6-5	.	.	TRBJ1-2	TGTGCCAGCAGAAGGGGGGACGGCTACACCTTC	CASRRGDGYTF
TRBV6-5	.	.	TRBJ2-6	TGTGCCAGCAGTTACAGTAGGGCGTCTGGGGCCAACGTCCTGACTTTC	CASSYSRASGANVLTF
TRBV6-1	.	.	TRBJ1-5	TGTGCCAGCAAGGACCATAGCAATCAGCCCCAGCATTTT	CASKDHSNQPQHF
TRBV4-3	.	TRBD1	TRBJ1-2	TGCGCCAGCAGCCAAGGGGACAGGGGAGGTTCTGGCTACACCTTC	CASSQGDRGGSGYTF
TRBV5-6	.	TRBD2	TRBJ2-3	TGTGCCAGCAGCTTGGCCGGGACTAGCGGGAGAGGCGGCACAGATACGCAGTATTTT	CASSLAGTSGRGGTDTQYF
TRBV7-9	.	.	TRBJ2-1	TGTGCCAGCAGCTTAGCCGGGGGCAGCAATGAGCAGTTCTTC	CASSLAGGSNEQFF
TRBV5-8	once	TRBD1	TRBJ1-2	TGTGCCAGCAGCTCTCTGGGACAGGGTTTCTATGGCTACACCTTC	CASSSLGQGFYGYTF
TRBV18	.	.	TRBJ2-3	TGTGCCAGCTCCCCCCCCGATCCCACAGATACGCAGTATTTT	CASSPPDPTDTQYF
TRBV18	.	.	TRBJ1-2	TGTGCCAGCTCACCGCCCGGGACGAACGGGGGCTACACCTTC	CASSPPGTNGGYTF
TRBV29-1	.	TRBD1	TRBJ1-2	TGCAGCGCCGGGACAGCTTACTATGGCTACACCTTC	CSAGTAYYGYTF
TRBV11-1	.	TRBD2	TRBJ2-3	TGTGCCAGCAGCTTCGGGGGGAGCACAGATACGCAGTATTTT	CASSFGGSTDTQYF
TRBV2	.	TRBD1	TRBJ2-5	TGTGCCAGCAGTGAGAAAACCGGGACAGGTAACGGAGAGACCCAGTACTTC	CASSEKTGTGNGETQYF
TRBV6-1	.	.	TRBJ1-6	TGTGCCAGCAACTCCGACAGCTTGAATTCACCCCTCCACTTT	CASNSDSLNSPLHF
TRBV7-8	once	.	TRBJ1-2	TGTGCCAGCAGCTGGGGGGTGGGGAGGACAGCTTATGGCTACACCTTC	CASSWGVGRTAYGYTF
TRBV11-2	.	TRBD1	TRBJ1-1	TGTGCCAGCAGCCGAGGGACAGCTGAAGCTTTCTTT	CASSRGTAEAFF
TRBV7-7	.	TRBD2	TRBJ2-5	TGTGCCAGCAGCTTGGGAGGGGAGGGAGGAGAGACCCAGTACTTC	CASSLGGEGGETQYF
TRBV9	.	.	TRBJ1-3	TGTGCCAGCAGCGTAGTCGGCGCAGGAAACACCATATATTTT	CASSVVGAGNTIYF
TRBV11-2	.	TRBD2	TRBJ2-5	TGTGCCAGCAGCTTTCGAGGGGCGCTAGCGGGAGTAGAAACCCAGTACTTC	CASSFRGALAGVETQYF
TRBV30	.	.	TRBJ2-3	TGTGCCTGGAGTGTAGGGCTAGAGAGCATGGATACGCAGTATTTT	CAWSVGLESMDTQYF
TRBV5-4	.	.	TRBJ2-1	TGTGCCAGCAGCTTGGGCGGGGTATCCTACAATGAGCAGTTCTTC	CASSLGGVSYNEQFF
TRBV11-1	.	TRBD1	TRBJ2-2	TGTGCCAGCAGCCAAGACAGGGTAAACACCGGGGAGCTGTTTTTT	CASSQDRVNTGELFF
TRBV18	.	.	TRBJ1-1	TGTGCCAGCTCACCACTTCGGCTTGGGGCCACGAACACTGAAGCTTTCTTT	CASSPLRLGATNTEAFF
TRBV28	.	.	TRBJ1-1	TGTGCCAGCAGTCCACACAGGGAGAACACTGAAGCTTTCTTT	CASSPHRENTEAFF
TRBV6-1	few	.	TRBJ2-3	TGTGCCAGCAGGACGGGCGGGGTTAGCACAGATACGCAGTATTTT	CASRTGGVSTDTQYF
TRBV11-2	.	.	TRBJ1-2	TGTGCCAGCAGCTTAGACAGTAAGGGGCGAGGCTACACCTTC	CASSLDSKGRGYTF
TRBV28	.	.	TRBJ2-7	TGTGCCAGCAGCTGGTCAAGCGTTCCCTACGAGCAATACTTC	CASSWSSVPYEQYF